One and the same sample provided the 23 T cell receptor beta chains below, sequenced in a study of blood T cell repertoires in COVID-19. Method: immunoSEQ multiplex PCR; TCRdb's copy keeps in-frame clones and lacks some. The sample includes tens of thousands of clones, approximately 82% seen only once; the top ten take about 16%. Sequencing used peripheral blood. The receptors here all came from a man at least 80 years old with active COVID-19.

V and J are TRBV6-2 or TRBV6-3 and TRBJ2-5; D unresolved. The CDR3 extends over 11 amino acids. V was shortened by 6 bases and J by 5 bases, with 7 bases between the two germline ends. CDR1 is MNHEY, CDR2 SVGEGT, per germline. The DNA of the CDR3 is TGTGCCAGCAGCAAGCTGGAGACCCAGTACTTC. It translates to CASSKLETQYF.

This clone appeared once. J is TRBJ1-1 and V is TRBV27, with D hard to call. Germline CDR1 and CDR2: MNHEY and SMNVEV (reference sequence). The CDR3 extends over 14 amino acids. V was clipped by 3 bases and J by 4 bases, with 12 bases between them. Here the CDR3 DNA reads TGTGCCAGCAGTTTCCGGGTCGTGGGCACTGAAGCTTTCTTT. Its protein is CASSFRVVGTEAFF.

The table lists this clone with a count of one. In DNA, the CDR3 is TGTGCCAGCAGTGAAGCGCTTCTCCAGAAACACTATGGCTACACCTTC. Amino acid sequence: CASSEALLQKHYGYTF. The chain joins TRBV2 to TRBJ1-2; D is uncertain. The CDR3 consists of 16 residues. Germline V gene lookup returns CDR1 SNHLY and CDR2 FYNNEI. Trimming removed 0 bases from V and 3 bases from J, with 14 bases in between.

The V gene is TRBV5-5, the J gene TRBJ1-2; D is undetermined. The CDR3 totals 13 residues. The V end lost 4 bases, the J end lost 4 bases, and 11 bases lay between the germline ends. Germline CDR1 reads SGHKS; CDR2 reads YYEKEE (reference sequence). This CDR3 reads CASSPLRSYGYTF. CDR3 nucleotide sequence: TGTGCCAGCAGCCCCCTGAGGAGCTATGGCTACACCTTC.

The genes are TRBV9 and TRBJ1-1, with 8 bases that match TRBD1. In germline, CDR1 is SGDLS, CDR2 YYNGEE. Unmatched junction bases numbered 4, after V lost 4 bases and J lost 8 bases. This CDR3 contains 12 residues. The CDR3 loop is CASSTDRGEAFF. The DNA of the CDR3 is TGTGCCAGCAGCACCGACAGGGGAGAAGCTTTCTTT.

This chain links TRBV12-3 or TRBV12-4 with TRBJ1-6; weak D call: TRBD1 (6 bases). Trimming removed 10 bases at V and 10 bases at J, with 17 bases between. The CDR3 extends over 13 amino acids. The CDR3 spells CATRRGSESPLHF. The CDR3 coding sequence is TGTGCCACCCGAAGGGGGTCTGAATCACCCCTCCACTTT.

This CDR3 is CASSLEFTYEQYF. The DNA of the CDR3 is TGTGCCAGCAGTTTAGAGTTCACCTACGAGCAGTACTTC. This chain joins TRBV27 and TRBJ2-7, with D hard to call. V dropped 2 bases and J dropped 2 bases, with 7 bases sitting between them. There are 13 residues in the CDR3. Germline CDR1 reads MNHEY; CDR2 reads SMNVEV (reference sequence).

The J gene is TRBJ1-1, the V gene TRBV30; 9 positions match TRBD1. V lost 2 bases, J lost 6 bases, and 10 bases stayed unmatched. CDR3 length equals 15 residues. Germline CDR1 reads GTSNPN; CDR2 reads SVGIG (reference sequence). In DNA, the CDR3 is TGTGCCTGGAGTCCACTCGAAACAGGGGGCGCTGAAGCTTTCTTT. Translated, it gives CAWSPLETGGAEAFF.

This chain connects TRBV7-9 to TRBJ1-2, with 9 bases identical to TRBD1. After removal of 3 bases from V and 6 bases from J, the junction contained 11 bases not matched to a gene. The CDR3 runs to 16 residues. Germline CDR1 is SEHNR and CDR2 is FQNEAQ (reference sequence). CDR3 DNA: TGTGCCAGCAGCTTGGCCCCCGGGACAGGGTTGGATGGCTACACCTTC. Encoded protein: CASSLAPGTGLDGYTF.

This rearrangement joins TRBV2 to TRBJ2-7; a possible D gene is TRBD1 (6 bases). V was clipped by 6 bases and J by 7 bases, with 16 bases between them. CDR1 and CDR2 (germline): SNHLY, FYNNEI. This CDR3 has 13 residues. CDR3 coding DNA: TGTGCCAGCAGGGGGGCTAGCATCAAGGAGCAGTACTTC. As protein: CASRGASIKEQYF.

V gene TRBV3-1 (or the pseudogene TRBV3-2) combines with J gene TRBJ2-2; 11 nucleotides match TRBD2. The CDR3 consists of 16 residues. Germline CDR1 and CDR2: LGHDT and YNNKEL (reference sequence). Trimming removed 6 bases from V and 3 bases from J; junction bases left unmatched: 6. DNA for the CDR3: TGTGCCAGCAGTAAGGGGACTAGCGGACACACCGGGGAGCTGTTTTTT. Translation gives CASSKGTSGHTGELFF.

The chain employs TRBV25-1 and TRBJ1-4; 7 nucleotides line up with TRBD1. The CDR3 runs 16 residues. The trim removed 2 bases at V and 4 bases at J, leaving 7 bases unmatched. Germline CDR1 and CDR2: MGHDK and SYGVNS. The CDR3 spells CASSELGWDSNEKLFF. The CDR3, as DNA: TGTGCCAGCAGTGAACTGGGTTGGGACAGTAATGAAAAACTGTTTTTT.

The rearrangement uses TRBV6-1 and TRBJ2-5; D possibly corresponds to TRBD2 (6 bases). CDR1 is MNHNS and CDR2 is SASEGT in the germline V gene. Deletions cut 2 bases from V and 2 bases from J, with 12 bases between. CDR3 length: 15 residues. The CDR3 spells CASSEISGFQETQYF. DNA of the CDR3: TGTGCCAGCAGTGAAATTAGCGGCTTTCAAGAGACCCAGTACTTC.

The rearrangement joins TRBV6-2 or TRBV6-3 to TRBJ2-1; TRBD2 aligns across 9 bases. V lost 5 bases and J lost 12; bases outside the gene matches: 5. The CDR3 totals 12 residues. Germline CDR1 reads MNHEY; CDR2 reads SVGEGT. CDR3 DNA: TGTGCCAGCAGTACGCAGCGGGGGGCGCAGTTCTTC. It yields the protein CASSTQRGAQFF.

The rearrangement joins TRBV6-6 to TRBJ2-5, with D maybe TRBD2 (7 bases). The CDR3 is made up of 14 amino acids. The V and J ends lost 2 bases and 5 bases respectively, with 12 bases between them. The V gene's germline CDR1 is MNHNY and CDR2 SVGAGI (reference sequence). CDR3 DNA sequence: TGTGCCAGCAGTTACAGGGGGGGCGGGGAGACCCAGTACTTC. Its translation: CASSYRGGGETQYF.

The genes are TRBV9 and TRBJ1-2; 8 nucleotides line up with TRBD1. Trimming removed 4 bases from V and 4 bases from J; junction bases left unmatched: 3. CDR1 and CDR2 (germline): SGDLS, YYNGEE. The CDR3 totals 13 residues. The chain's CDR3 is CASSLDRGYGYTF. The CDR3 region has the DNA TGTGCCAGCAGCCTCGACAGGGGCTATGGCTACACCTTC.

Here the CDR3 reads CASSISVHEQYF. Here the CDR3 DNA reads TGTGCCAGCAGCATTAGCGTTCACGAGCAGTACTTC. The rearrangement joins TRBV7-2 to TRBJ2-7; a weak D match, TRBD2 (5 bases). This CDR3 spans 12 amino acids. Trimming removed 5 bases at V and 5 bases at J, with 10 bases between. CDR1 is SGHTA, CDR2 FQGNSA, per germline.

This chain joins TRBV7-8 and TRBJ2-7, with 8 bases matching TRBD2. V lost 1 base and J lost 5; bases outside the gene matches: 7. The CDR3 contains 15 residues. CDR1 SGHVS and CDR2 FQNEAQ come from the germline V gene. CDR3 coding DNA: TGTGCCAGCAGCTTAGACGGGGGGGCGCACGACGAGCAGTACTTC. Amino acid sequence: CASSLDGGAHDEQYF.

This clone was seen a single time. V gene TRBV5-1 combines with J gene TRBJ2-5; 8 bases agree with TRBD1. The V gene's germline CDR1 is SGHRS and CDR2 YFSETQ. After removal of 0 bases from V and 5 bases from J, the junction contained 6 bases not matched to a gene. This CDR3 region has 15 residues. The CDR3 is CASSLGTGRTETQYF. The DNA for the CDR3 is TGCGCCAGCAGCTTGGGGACAGGGCGTACGGAGACCCAGTACTTC.

The chain has TRBV7-3 and TRBJ2-1; 11 bases agree with TRBD1. This CDR3 is built from 15 residues. Germline CDR1 and CDR2: SGHTA and FQGTGA. After removal of 4 bases from V and 7 bases from J, the junction contained 6 bases not matched to a gene. The CDR3 DNA follows: TGTGCCAGCAGCTCGGGACAGGGGGTTAGGAATGAGCAGTTCTTC. Encoded protein: CASSSGQGVRNEQFF.

The gene calls are TRBV21-1 and TRBJ1-6; the tabulated D call, TRBD1, remains unverified against the DNA. TRBV21-1 is a pseudogene locus. The CDR3 length is 16 residues. CDR3 sequence reads: CASSNGQMVYNSPLHF. DNA of the CDR3: TGTGCCAGCAGCAACGGACAGATGGTCTATAATTCACCCCTCCACTTT.

The gene calls are TRBV4-1 and TRBJ2-5; 15 bases align to TRBD2. With V trimmed by 4 bases and J by 5 bases, 5 bases remained unmatched. There are 16 residues in the CDR3. Looked up from germline, CDR1 is MGHRA and CDR2 is YSYEKL. This CDR3 reads CASSPGLAGGGETQYF. In DNA, the CDR3 is TGCGCCAGCAGCCCGGGACTAGCGGGAGGCGGGGAGACCCAGTACTTC.

This chain's CDR3 is CASSPQGPRGNTIYF. The CDR3 DNA reads TGCGCCAGCAGCCCACAGGGTCCCCGGGGAAACACCATATATTTT. The chain recombines TRBV5-1 with TRBJ1-3, with D perhaps TRBD1 (6 bases). Per germline, CDR1 SGHRS and CDR2 YFSETQ. The CDR3 runs 15 residues. The germline V and J ends were trimmed by 4 bases and 4 bases, with 15 bases remaining between them.